One sample yielded the 3 T cell receptor beta chains listed below, sequenced in a study of technical replicates of blood from a few donors. TCRdb's table, derived via immunoSEQ multiplex PCR, lists solely in-frame clones and lacks some. The sample has fewer than 75,000 clones; 88% are singletons. The sequenced material came from PBMCs. The source is a human donor in good health. Some clones in this sample may be carry-over from other donors' samples.

This chain connects TRBV6-6 to TRBJ1-1, with a possible D match to TRBD1 (5 bases). V was cut by 6 bases and J by 0 bases, with 14 bases left in between. The germline gives CDR1 MNHNY, CDR2 SVGAGI (reference sequence). The CDR3 consists of 15 residues. CDR3 DNA sequence: TGTGCCAGCAGCCGTGGGGACTTTATGAACACTGAAGCTTTCTTT. It translates to CASSRGDFMNTEAFF.

The chain joins TRBV19 to TRBJ2-7; D not certain. The V end was cut by 8 bases, the J end by 9 bases, with 11 bases between. CDR3 length: 10 residues. Looked up from germline, CDR1 is LNHDA and CDR2 is SQIVND (reference sequence). The CDR3 DNA reads as TGTGCCAGTTCCGACAACGGGCAGTACTTC. Its protein is CASSDNGQYF.

The chain uses TRBV5-4 and TRBJ2-7, with 8 nucleotides matching TRBD2. CDR3 length: 16 amino acids. Germline values: CDR1 SGHNT, CDR2 YYREEE (reference sequence). V gave up 0 bases and J gave up 3 bases; unmatched junction bases: 8. In nucleotides, the CDR3 is TGTGCCAGCAGCTTGGCGGGGGGGCGACAGTTCTACGAGCAGTACTTC. Translation: CASSLAGGRQFYEQYF.